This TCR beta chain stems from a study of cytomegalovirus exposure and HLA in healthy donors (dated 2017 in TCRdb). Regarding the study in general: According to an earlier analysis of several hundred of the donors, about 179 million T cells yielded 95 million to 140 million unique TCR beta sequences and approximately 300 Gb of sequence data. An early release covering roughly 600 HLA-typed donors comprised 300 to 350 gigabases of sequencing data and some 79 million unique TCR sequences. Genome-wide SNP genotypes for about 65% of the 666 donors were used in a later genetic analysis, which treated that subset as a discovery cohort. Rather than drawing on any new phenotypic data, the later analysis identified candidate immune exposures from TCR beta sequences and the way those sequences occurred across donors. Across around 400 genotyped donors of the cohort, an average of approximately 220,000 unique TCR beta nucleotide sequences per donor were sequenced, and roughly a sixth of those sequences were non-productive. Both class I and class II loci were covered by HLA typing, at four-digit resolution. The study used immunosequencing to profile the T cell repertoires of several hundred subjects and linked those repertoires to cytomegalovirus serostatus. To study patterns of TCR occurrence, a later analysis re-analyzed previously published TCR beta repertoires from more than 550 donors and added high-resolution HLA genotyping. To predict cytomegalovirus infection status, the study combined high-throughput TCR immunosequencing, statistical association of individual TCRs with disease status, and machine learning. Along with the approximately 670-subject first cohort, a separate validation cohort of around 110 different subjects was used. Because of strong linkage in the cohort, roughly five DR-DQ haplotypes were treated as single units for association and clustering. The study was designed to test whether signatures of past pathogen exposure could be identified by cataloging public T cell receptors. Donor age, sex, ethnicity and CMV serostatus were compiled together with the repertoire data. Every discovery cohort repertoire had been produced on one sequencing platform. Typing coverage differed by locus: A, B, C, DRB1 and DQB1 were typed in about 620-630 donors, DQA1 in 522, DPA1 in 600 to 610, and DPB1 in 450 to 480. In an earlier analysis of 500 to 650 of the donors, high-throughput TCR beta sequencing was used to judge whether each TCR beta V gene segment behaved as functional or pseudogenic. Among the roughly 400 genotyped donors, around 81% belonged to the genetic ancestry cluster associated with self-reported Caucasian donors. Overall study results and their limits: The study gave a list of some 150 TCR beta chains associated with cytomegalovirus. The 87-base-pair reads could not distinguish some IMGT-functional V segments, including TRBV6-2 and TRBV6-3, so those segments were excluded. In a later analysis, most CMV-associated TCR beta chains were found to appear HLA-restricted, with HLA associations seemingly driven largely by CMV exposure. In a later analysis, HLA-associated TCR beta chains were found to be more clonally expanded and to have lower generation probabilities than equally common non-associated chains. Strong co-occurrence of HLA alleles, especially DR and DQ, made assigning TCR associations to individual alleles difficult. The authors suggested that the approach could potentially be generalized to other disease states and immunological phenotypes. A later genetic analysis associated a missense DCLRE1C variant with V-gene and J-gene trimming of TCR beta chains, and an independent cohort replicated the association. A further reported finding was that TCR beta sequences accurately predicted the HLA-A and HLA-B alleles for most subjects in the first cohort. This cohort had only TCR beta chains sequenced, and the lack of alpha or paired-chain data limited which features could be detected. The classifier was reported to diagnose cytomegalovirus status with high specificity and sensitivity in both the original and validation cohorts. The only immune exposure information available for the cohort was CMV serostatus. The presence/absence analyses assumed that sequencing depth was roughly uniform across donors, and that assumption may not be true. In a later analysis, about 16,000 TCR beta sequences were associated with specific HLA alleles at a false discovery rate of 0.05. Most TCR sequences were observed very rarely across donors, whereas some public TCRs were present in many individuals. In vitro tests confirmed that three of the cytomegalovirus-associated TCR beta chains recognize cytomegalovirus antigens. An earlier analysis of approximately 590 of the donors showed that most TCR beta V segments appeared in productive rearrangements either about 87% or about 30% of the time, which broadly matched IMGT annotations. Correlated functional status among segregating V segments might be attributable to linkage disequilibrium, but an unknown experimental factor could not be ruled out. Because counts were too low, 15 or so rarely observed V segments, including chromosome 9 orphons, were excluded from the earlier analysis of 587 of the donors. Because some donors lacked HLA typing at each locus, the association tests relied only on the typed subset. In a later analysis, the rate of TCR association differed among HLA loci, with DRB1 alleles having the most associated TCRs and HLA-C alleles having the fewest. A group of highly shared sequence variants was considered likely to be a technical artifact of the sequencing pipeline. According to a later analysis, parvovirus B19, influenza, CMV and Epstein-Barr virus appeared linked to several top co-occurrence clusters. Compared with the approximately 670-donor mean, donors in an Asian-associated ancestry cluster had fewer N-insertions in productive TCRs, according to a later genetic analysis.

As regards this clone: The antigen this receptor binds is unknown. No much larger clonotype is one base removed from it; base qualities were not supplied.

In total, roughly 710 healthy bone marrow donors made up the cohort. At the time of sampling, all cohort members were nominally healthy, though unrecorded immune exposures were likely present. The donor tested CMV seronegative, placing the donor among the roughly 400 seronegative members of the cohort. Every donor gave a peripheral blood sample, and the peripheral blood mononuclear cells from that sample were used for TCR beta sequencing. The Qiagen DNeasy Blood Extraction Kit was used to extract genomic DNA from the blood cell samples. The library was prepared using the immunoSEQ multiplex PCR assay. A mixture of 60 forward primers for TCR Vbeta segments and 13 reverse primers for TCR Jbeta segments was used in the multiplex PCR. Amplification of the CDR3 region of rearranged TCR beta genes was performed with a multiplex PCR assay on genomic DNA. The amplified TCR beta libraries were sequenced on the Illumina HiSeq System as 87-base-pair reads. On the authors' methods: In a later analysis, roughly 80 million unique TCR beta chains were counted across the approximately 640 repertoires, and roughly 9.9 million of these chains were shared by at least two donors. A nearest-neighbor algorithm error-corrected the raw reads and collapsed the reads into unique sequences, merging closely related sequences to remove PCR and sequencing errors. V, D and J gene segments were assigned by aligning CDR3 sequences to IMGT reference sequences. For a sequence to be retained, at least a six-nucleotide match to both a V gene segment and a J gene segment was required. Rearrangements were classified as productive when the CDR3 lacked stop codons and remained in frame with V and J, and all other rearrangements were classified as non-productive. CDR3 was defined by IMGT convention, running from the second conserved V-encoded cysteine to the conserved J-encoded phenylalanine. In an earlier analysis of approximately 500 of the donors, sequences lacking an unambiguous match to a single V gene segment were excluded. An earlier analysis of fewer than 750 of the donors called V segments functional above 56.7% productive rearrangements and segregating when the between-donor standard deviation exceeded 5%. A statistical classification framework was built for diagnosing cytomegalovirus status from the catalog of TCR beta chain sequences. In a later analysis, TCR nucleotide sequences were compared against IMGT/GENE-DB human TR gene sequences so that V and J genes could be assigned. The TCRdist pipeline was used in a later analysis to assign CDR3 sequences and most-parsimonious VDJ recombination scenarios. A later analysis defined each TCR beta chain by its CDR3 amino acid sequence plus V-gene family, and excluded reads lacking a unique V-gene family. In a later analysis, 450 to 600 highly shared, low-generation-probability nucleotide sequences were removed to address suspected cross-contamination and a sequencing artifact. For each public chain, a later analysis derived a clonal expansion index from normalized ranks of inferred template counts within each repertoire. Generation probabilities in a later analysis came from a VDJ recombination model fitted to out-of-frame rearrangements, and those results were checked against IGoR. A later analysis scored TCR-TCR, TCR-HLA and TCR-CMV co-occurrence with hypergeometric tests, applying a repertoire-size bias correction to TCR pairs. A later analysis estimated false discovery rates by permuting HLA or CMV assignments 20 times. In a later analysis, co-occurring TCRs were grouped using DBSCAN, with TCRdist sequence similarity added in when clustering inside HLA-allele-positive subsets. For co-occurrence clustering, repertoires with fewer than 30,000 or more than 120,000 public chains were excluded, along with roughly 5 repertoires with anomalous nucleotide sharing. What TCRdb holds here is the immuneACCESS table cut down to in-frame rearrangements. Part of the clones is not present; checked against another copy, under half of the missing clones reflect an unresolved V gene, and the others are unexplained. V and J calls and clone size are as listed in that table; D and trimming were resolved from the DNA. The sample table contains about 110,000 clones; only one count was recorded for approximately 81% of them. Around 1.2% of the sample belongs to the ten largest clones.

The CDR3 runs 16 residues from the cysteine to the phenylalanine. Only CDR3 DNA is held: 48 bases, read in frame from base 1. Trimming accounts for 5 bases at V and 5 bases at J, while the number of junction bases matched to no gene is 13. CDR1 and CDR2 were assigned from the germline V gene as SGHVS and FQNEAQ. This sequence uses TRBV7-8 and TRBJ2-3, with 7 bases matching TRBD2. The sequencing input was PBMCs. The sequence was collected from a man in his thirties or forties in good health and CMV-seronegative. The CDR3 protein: CASSHPGVAGLDTQYF. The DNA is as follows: TGTGCCAGCAGCCACCCCGGGGTAGCGGGCTTAGATACGCAGTATTTT.